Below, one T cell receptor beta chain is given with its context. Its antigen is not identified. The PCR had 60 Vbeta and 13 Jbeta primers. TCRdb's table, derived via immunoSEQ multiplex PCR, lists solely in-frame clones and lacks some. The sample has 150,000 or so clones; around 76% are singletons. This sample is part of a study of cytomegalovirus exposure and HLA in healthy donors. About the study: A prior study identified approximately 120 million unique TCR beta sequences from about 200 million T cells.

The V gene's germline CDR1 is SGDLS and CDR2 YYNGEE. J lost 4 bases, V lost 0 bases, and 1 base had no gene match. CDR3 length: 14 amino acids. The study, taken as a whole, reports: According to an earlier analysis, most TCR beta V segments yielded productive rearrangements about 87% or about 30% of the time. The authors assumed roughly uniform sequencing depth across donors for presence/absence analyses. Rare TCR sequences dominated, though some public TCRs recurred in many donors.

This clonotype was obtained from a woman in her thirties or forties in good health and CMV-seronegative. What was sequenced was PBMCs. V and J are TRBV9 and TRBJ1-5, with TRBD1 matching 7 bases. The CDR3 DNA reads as TGTGCCAGCAGCGTAGCAGGGGGTAATCAGCCCCAGCATTTT. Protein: CASSVAGGNQPQHF.